This T cell receptor beta chain was retrieved from a study of cytomegalovirus exposure and HLA in healthy donors. The germline gives CDR1 MDHEN, CDR2 SYDVKM. The V and J ends lost 3 bases and 7 bases, in that order; junction bases with no gene match: 10. The length of the CDR3 is 15 residues. Clones were sequenced by immunoSEQ multiplex PCR, and TCRdb holds only the in-frame ones, with some missing. The sample has about 73,000 clones, 85% to 95% seen once. Study-wide points: Associated with cytomegalovirus, according to the listing, were around 170 TCR beta chains.

The donors were members of the validation cohort, which comprised around 110 subjects and was separate from the first cohort of roughly 700 subjects. On this clone: Its cognate antigen is unknown.

Sequenced: PBMCs. The rearrangement uses TRBV28 and TRBJ2-3; 7 positions match TRBD2. The TCR comes from a man between 18 and 35 years old in good health and CMV-seronegative. CDR3 in amino acids: CASSLAGSGTYTQYF. In DNA, the CDR3 is TGTGCCAGCAGTTTGGCTGGGAGCGGGACGTATACGCAGTATTTT.